The 24 T cell receptor beta chains given below trace back to one sample, sequenced in a study of Ad26.COV2.S vaccination and SARS-CoV-2 variants. Sequencing was performed with immunoSEQ multiplex PCR; in TCRdb, only in-frame clones are kept and a portion is missing. Of approximately 350,000 clones listed, around 90% are singletons. The treatment was: about 20 received Ad26.COV2.S at low or high dose, single or two shots; 5 received placebo; per-sample allocation not given. Sampling was done on day 63 after the first vaccine or placebo injection. This specimen consisted of peripheral blood, obtained in a trial of Ad26.COV2.S vaccine versus placebo. All receptors derive from a person aged 18-60 years who received the Ad26.COV2.S COVID-19 vaccine or a placebo.

V gene TRBV7-4 combines with J gene TRBJ1-5; 9 positions agree with TRBD1. The CDR3 loop spans 18 amino acids. Trimming took 0 bases from V and 6 from J; bases not matched to a gene: 12. Looked up from germline, CDR1 is SGHVT and CDR2 is SQSDAQ. The CDR3: CASSLAGRDRVCSQPQHF. CDR3 DNA sequence: TGTGCCAGCAGCTTAGCGGGGAGGGACAGGGTATGCAGTCAGCCCCAGCATTTT.

This sequence joins TRBV10-3 and TRBJ1-2; D is unresolved. Germline CDR1 reads ENHRY; CDR2 reads SYGVKD. This CDR3 is 15 amino acids long. Trimming took 0 bases from V and 1 from J, leaving 9 bases between them. The CDR3 DNA reads as TGTGCCATCAGTGAGTCTGTGTCAATTAACTATGGCTACACCTTC. Its protein product is CAISESVSINYGYTF.

The chain joins TRBV19 to TRBJ2-7; 9 nucleotides agree with TRBD1. Trimming removed 6 bases from V and 0 bases from J; junction bases left unmatched: 6. The CDR3 consists of 15 residues. Germline lookup yields CDR1 LNHDA and CDR2 SQIVND (reference sequence). In DNA form, the CDR3 reads TGTGCCAGTAGCACCGGGACAGGGTTCTCCTACGAGCAGTACTTC. Its translation is CASSTGTGFSYEQYF.

The V gene is TRBV15, the J gene TRBJ2-7, with D perhaps TRBD1 (6 bases). Deletions cut 0 bases from V and 0 bases from J, with 12 bases between. Germline CDR1 reads LNHNV; CDR2 reads YYDKDF (reference sequence). The CDR3 is 16 amino acids. The CDR3 loop is CATSRDLQGHSYEQYF. The CDR3 DNA is TGTGCCACCAGCAGAGACCTACAGGGCCACTCCTACGAGCAGTACTTC.

The rearrangement joins TRBV5-1 to TRBJ2-5, with a weak D call TRBD2 (7 bases). CDR1 and CDR2 from the germline V gene are SGHRS and YFSETQ. Trimming pared 0 bases from V and 5 bases from J, leaving 17 bases between. The CDR3 loop spans 16 amino acids. For the CDR3, the DNA is TGCGCCAGCAGCTTGGGGGCCCCGGGGGGCCGGGAGACCCAGTACTTC. Encoded protein: CASSLGAPGGRETQYF.

The chain has TRBV7-2 and TRBJ1-6; weak D call: TRBD1 (5 bases). There are 14 residues in the CDR3. Trimming removed 2 bases at V and 4 bases at J, with 6 bases between. Germline CDR1 is SGHTA and CDR2 is FQGNSA. CDR3 loop: CASSLPGYNSPLHF. The CDR3 nucleotides read TGTGCCAGCAGCTTACCAGGGTATAATTCACCCCTCCACTTT.

The chain joins TRBV6-5 to TRBJ2-7; 7 positions match TRBD1. Germline V gives CDR1 MNHEY, CDR2 SVGAGI. The CDR3 is 13 amino acids. Losses at the gene ends were 6 bases for V and 4 bases for J; bases not matched to a gene: 6. This CDR3 reads CASSRQGPYEQYF. The CDR3 DNA follows: TGTGCCAGCAGCCGACAGGGTCCTTACGAGCAGTACTTC.

CDR3 nucleotide sequence: TGCGCCAGCAGCACAGTCTCTGCCGGGACAGCCTATGGCTACACCTTC. The encoded protein is CASSTVSAGTAYGYTF. The rearrangement joins TRBV5-1 to TRBJ1-2, with TRBD1 matching over 7 bases. There are 16 residues in the CDR3. V lost 4 bases, J lost 4 bases, and 13 bases stayed unmatched. The germline gives CDR1 SGHRS, CDR2 YFSETQ. Full variable domain (outside the CDR3, taken from reference TRBV5-1 and TRBJ1-2): KAGVTQTPRYLIKTRGQQVTLSCSPISGHRSVSWYQQTPGQGLQFLFEYFSETQRNKGNFPGRFSGRQFSNSRSEMNVSTLELGDSALYLCASSTVSAGTAYGYTFGSGTRLTVV.

This chain uses TRBV6-5 with TRBJ1-6; unclear D gene. V was pared by 2 bases and J by 0 bases, with 8 bases between. Germline loops: CDR1 MNHEY, CDR2 SVGAGI. The CDR3 spans 16 residues. The chain's CDR3 is CASSYVGSSYNSPLHF. Here the CDR3 DNA reads TGTGCCAGCAGTTACGTTGGCAGCTCCTATAATTCACCCCTCCACTTT.

Comments on this clone: Other nucleotide sequences in the sample specify the same CDR3. V usage is TRBV7-2 and J usage is TRBJ2-3, with 7 bases matching TRBD1. The CDR3 sequence is 14 residues long. Germline V gene sequence: CDR1 SGHTA, CDR2 FQGNSA. Trimming took 5 bases from V and 4 from J; bases not matched to a gene: 6. The CDR3: CASSPRQGPDTQYF. Written as DNA, the CDR3 is TGTGCCAGCAGCCCCAGACAGGGACCAGATACGCAGTATTTT. Full variable domain (outside the CDR3, taken from reference TRBV7-2 and TRBJ2-3): GAGVSQSPSNKVTEKGKDVELRCDPISGHTALYWYRQSLGQGLEFLIYFQGNSAPDKSGLPSDRFSAERTGGSVSTLTIQRTQQEDSAVYLCASSPRQGPDTQYFGPGTRLTVL.

The chain carries TRBV21-1 and TRBJ2-1; the table names TRBD2, a call not compared with the DNA. TRBV21-1 is reported as a pseudogene. This CDR3 has 15 residues. In nucleotides, the CDR3 is TGTGCCAGCAGCAAATTGACGGGGGGGTCGGATGAGCAGTTCTTC. Translated: CASSKLTGGSDEQFF.

This clone came up once. The V call is TRBV27, the J call TRBJ1-1; 10 bases match TRBD1. The germline gives CDR1 MNHEY, CDR2 SMNVEV (reference sequence). Trimming took 8 bases from V and 10 from J; bases not matched to a gene: 16. The CDR3 spans 15 residues. The CDR3 sequence: CASFNPGQGYEGAFF. The CDR3 DNA sequence: TGTGCCAGCTTCAACCCGGGACAGGGGTATGAAGGAGCTTTCTTT.

V gene TRBV7-9 combines with J gene TRBJ1-1; D possibly corresponds to TRBD1 (6 bases). Trimming took off 3 bases at V and 2 bases at J, with 13 bases between the two ends. The CDR3 consists of 15 residues. Germline assignment: CDR1 SEHNR and CDR2 FQNEAQ (reference sequence). As DNA, the CDR3 is TGTGCCAGCAGCTTGTTGGGGGCCCGAAACACTGAAGCTTTCTTT. It is translated as CASSLLGARNTEAFF.

The count of this clone is one. V and J are TRBV6-5 and TRBJ2-5; perhaps TRBD1 as D (5 bases). The CDR3 consists of 13 residues. The germline V gene encodes CDR1 MNHEY and CDR2 SVGAGI. Trimming left V 5 bases short and J 5 bases short, with 12 bases between. This CDR3 is CASSRWGEETQYF. The CDR3 region has the DNA TGTGCCAGCAGTCGGTGGGGCGAGGAGACCCAGTACTTC.

This rearrangement joins TRBV3-1 (or the pseudogene TRBV3-2) to TRBJ1-6; no clear D gene. V lost 4 bases and J 7 bases, leaving 17 bases between the germline ends. The CDR3 has 16 residues. The germline V gene has CDR1 LGHDT and CDR2 YNNKEL (reference sequence). The CDR3 reads CASSLLSSQPNSPLHF. The CDR3 coding sequence is TGTGCCAGCAGCCTCCTCAGCAGCCAGCCAAATTCACCCCTCCACTTT.

The V gene is TRBV27, the J gene TRBJ2-7; 9 bases fit TRBD1. After removal of 2 bases from V and 3 bases from J, the junction contained 5 bases not matched to a gene. This CDR3 has 15 residues. Germline V CDR1 and CDR2: MNHEY, SMNVEV (reference sequence). In DNA form, the CDR3 reads TGTGCCAGCAGTTTAAGCGGGACAGGGTTCTACGAGCAGTACTTC. Translating it yields CASSLSGTGFYEQYF.

This clone has a single count. This rearrangement joins TRBV29-1 to TRBJ2-1; 14 bases map to TRBD2. The CDR3 has 17 amino acids. Trimming removed 1 base from V and 0 bases from J; junction bases left unmatched: 2. The V gene's germline CDR1 is SQVTM and CDR2 ANQGSEA. CDR3: CSVEGLAGGFSYNEQFF. The CDR3 nucleotides read TGCAGCGTTGAAGGACTAGCGGGGGGGTTCTCCTACAATGAGCAGTTCTTC.

In DNA, the CDR3 is TGTGCCAGTAGTACCCGACAGGCAACTAATGAAAAACTGTTTTTT. The encoded protein is CASSTRQATNEKLFF. The V and J genes are TRBV19 and TRBJ1-4; weak D call: TRBD1 (6 bases). The CDR3 contains 15 residues. Germline V gene data show CDR1 as LNHDA and CDR2 as SQIVND (reference sequence). V lost 4 bases to trimming and J lost 0 bases, with 9 bases between them. Based on the CDR3 plus reference TRBV19 and TRBJ1-4, the full variable domain is DGGITQSPKYLFRKEGQNVTLSCEQNLNHDAMYWYRQDPGQGLRLIYYSQIVNDFQKGDIAEGYSVSREKKESFPLTVTSAQKNPTAFYLCASSTRQATNEKLFFGSGTQLSVL.

The chain joins TRBV24-1 to TRBJ2-1, with TRBD2 identical over 9 bases. The CDR3 is 11 residues long. The V gene's germline CDR1 is KGHDR and CDR2 SFDVKD. Germline trimming cut 9 bases from V and 9 bases from J; bases unmatched to any gene: 2. The CDR3 region has the DNA TGTGCCACCTCGCGGGGGGGTGAGCAGTTCTTC. It codes for CATSRGGEQFF.

This sequence joins TRBV7-8 and TRBJ1-4; no clear D gene. Germline V CDR1 and CDR2: SGHVS, FQNEAQ. V gave up 1 base and J gave up 7 bases, with 4 bases separating them. The CDR3 length is 12 residues. The CDR3 here is CASSLGGEKLFF. CDR3 bases: TGTGCCAGCAGCTTAGGGGGTGAAAAACTGTTTTTT.

The CDR3: CSVGEATEAFF. Written as DNA, the CDR3 is TGCAGCGTTGGAGAAGCCACTGAAGCTTTCTTT. The genes are TRBV29-1 and TRBJ1-1; D is undetermined. V gave up 4 bases and J gave up 4 bases, with 7 bases separating them. This CDR3 contains 11 residues. Germline V gene sequence: CDR1 SQVTM, CDR2 ANQGSEA. The full variable domain, completed using reference TRBV29-1 and TRBJ1-1, is SAVISQKPSRDICQRGTSLTIQCQVDSQVTMMFWYRQQPGQSLTLIATANQGSEATYESGFVIDKFPISRPNLTFSTLTVSNMSPEDSSIYLCSVGEATEAFFGQGTRLTVV.

The V and J genes are TRBV5-6 and TRBJ2-7; 9 nucleotides align to TRBD1. The J segment lost 9 bases and the V segment lost 5 bases, leaving 9 bases of the junction unmatched. CDR3 length equals 13 residues. CDR1 is SGHDT and CDR2 is YYEEEE in the germline V gene. The CDR3 region is CASRRDRDTGQYF. CDR3 nucleotides: TGTGCCAGCAGAAGGGACAGGGATACGGGGCAGTACTTC.

The gene calls are TRBV5-1 and TRBJ2-7, with 7 nucleotides matching TRBD1. V was pared by 0 bases and J by 3 bases, with 3 bases of the junction left unmatched. This CDR3 comprises 14 residues. Germline assignment: CDR1 SGHRS and CDR2 YFSETQ. The CDR3 is CASSLATGYYEQYF. Here the CDR3 DNA reads TGCGCCAGCAGCTTGGCGACAGGGTACTACGAGCAGTACTTC. The whole variable domain, filled in from reference TRBV5-1 and TRBJ2-7, reads KAGVTQTPRYLIKTRGQQVTLSCSPISGHRSVSWYQQTPGQGLQFLFEYFSETQRNKGNFPGRFSGRQFSNSRSEMNVSTLELGDSALYLCASSLATGYYEQYFGPGTRLTVT.

The CDR3 spells CASSDGFGGGNGYTF. CDR3 nucleotide sequence: TGTGCCAGCAGTGACGGCTTTGGGGGGGGGAATGGCTACACCTTC. The chain recombines TRBV25-1 with TRBJ1-2; TRBD1 might be the D (5 bases). CDR3 length: 15 amino acids. Per the germline V gene, CDR1 is MGHDK and CDR2 is SYGVNS. V gave up 3 bases and J gave up 6 bases, with 17 bases separating them.